This TCR beta chain derives from a study of T cells in localized non-small cell lung cancer. Germline V gives CDR1 SGHRS, CDR2 YFSETQ. V lost 2 bases and J lost 4, with 18 bases in between. This CDR3 has 16 amino acids. This table comes from immunoSEQ multiplex PCR, and its TCRdb copy is limited to in-frame clones, with some not included. The profile shows around 96,000 clones, roughly 93% of them singletons. The source was PBMCs, collected before any cancer treatment. This clonotype originated in a woman aged 40-70 years with stage II squamous cell lung carcinoma. The chain recombines TRBV5-1 with TRBJ1-1; TRBD1 is a possible D gene (5 bases). CDR3 DNA: TGCGCCAGCAGCTTAGGGGCTATGATAGGGAGCACTGAAGCTTTCTTT. Its protein is CASSLGAMIGSTEAFF.